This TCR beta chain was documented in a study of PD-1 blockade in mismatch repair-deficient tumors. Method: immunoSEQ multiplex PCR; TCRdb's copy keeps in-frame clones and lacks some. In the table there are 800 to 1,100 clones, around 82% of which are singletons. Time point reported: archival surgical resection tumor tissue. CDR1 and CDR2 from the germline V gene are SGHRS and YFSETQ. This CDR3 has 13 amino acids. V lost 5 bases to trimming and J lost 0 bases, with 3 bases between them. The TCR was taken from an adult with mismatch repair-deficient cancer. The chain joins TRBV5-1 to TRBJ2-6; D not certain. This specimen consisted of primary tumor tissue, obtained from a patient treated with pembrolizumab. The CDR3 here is CASSDSGANVLTF. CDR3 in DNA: TGCGCCAGCAGTGACTCTGGGGCCAACGTCCTGACTTTC.